These 8 T cell receptor beta chains were all obtained from the same sample, sequenced in a study of T cell responses to AZD1222 COVID-19 vaccine. Produced via immunoSEQ multiplex PCR; TCRdb's table is partial and in-frame only. The sample contains about 210,000 clones, approximately 94% of which appear only once. The sequences come from peripheral blood, collected 28 days after the second dose of the MenACWY control vaccine. These TCRs come from an adult who received the MenACWY meningococcal vaccine as a control.

The genes are TRBV5-6 and TRBJ2-7; 7 nucleotides align to TRBD1. After removal of 6 bases from V and 6 bases from J, the junction contained 12 bases not matched to a gene. Germline CDR1 and CDR2: SGHDT and YYEEEE. This CDR3 has 14 amino acids. The CDR3 protein is CASNDILGGGEQYF. CDR3 bases: TGTGCCAGCAACGATATCCTAGGGGGCGGCGAGCAGTACTTC.

The chain uses TRBV15 and TRBJ1-3; weak D call: TRBD1 (5 bases). Germline CDR1 and CDR2: LNHNV and YYDKDF (reference sequence). Trimming left V 8 bases short and J 0 bases short, with 17 bases between. This CDR3 is built from 16 residues. In nucleotides, the CDR3 is TGTGCCACCCTTGAAGAGGACACCGACTCTGGAAACACCATATATTTT. Residues: CATLEEDTDSGNTIYF.

In its sample, this clone was seen once. The chain has TRBV7-9 and TRBJ1-2, with a tentative D call TRBD1 (6 bases). The germline V and J ends were trimmed by 4 bases and 0 bases, with 15 bases remaining between them. Germline V CDR1 and CDR2: SEHNR, FQNEAQ (reference sequence). There are 16 residues in the CDR3. CDR3 region: CASSSTGTIPNYGYTF. The DNA for the CDR3 is TGTGCCAGCAGCTCGACGGGGACAATACCTAACTATGGCTACACCTTC.

This rearrangement joins TRBV9 to TRBJ2-3, with D possibly matching TRBD2 (7 bases). The germline gives CDR1 SGDLS, CDR2 YYNGEE. The CDR3 consists of 15 residues. Trimming cost V 4 bases and J 8 bases, with 20 bases left between them. The CDR3, as DNA: TGTGCCAGCAGCCCGGGGGGCACCAACAGAGGTACGCAGTATTTT. Protein: CASSPGGTNRGTQYF.

The V gene is TRBV23-1, the J gene TRBJ2-7, with 9 bases aligning to TRBD1. TRBV23-1 qualifies as an ORF whose function is uncertain. This CDR3 spans 16 amino acids. V lost 2 bases and J lost 3; bases outside the gene matches: 8. In nucleotides, the CDR3 is TGCGCCAGCAGTCAAAGCCGGGACAGGGATATCTACGAGCAGTACTTC. The encoded protein is CASSQSRDRDIYEQYF.

This chain uses TRBV3-1 (or the pseudogene TRBV3-2) with TRBJ2-3; TRBD2 matches at 10 bases. This CDR3 region has 16 residues. The junction had 6 bases not matched to a gene; V was cut back by 4 bases and J by 2 bases. Looked up from germline, CDR1 is LGHDT and CDR2 is YNNKEL (reference sequence). This chain's CDR3 is CASSLGLAVITDTQYF. The CDR3 bases are TGTGCCAGCAGCCTCGGACTAGCGGTTATCACAGATACGCAGTATTTT.

V and J are TRBV6-1 and TRBJ2-7, with 9 bases lining up with TRBD2. The CDR3 extends over 15 amino acids. J was trimmed by 9 bases and V by 0 bases; bases with no gene match: 9. CDR1 MNHNS and CDR2 SASEGT come from the germline V gene. CDR3 DNA: TGTGCCAGCAGTGAAGCCCAGGAGCGGGAGGTGGGGCAGTACTTC. It codes for CASSEAQEREVGQYF.

J is TRBJ1-2 and V is TRBV29-1; the D gene is possibly TRBD1 (6 bases). The ends were cut back, 8 bases at V and 2 bases at J, with 12 bases in the middle. Germline lookup yields CDR1 SQVTM and CDR2 ANQGSEA. CDR3 size: 12 residues. The CDR3 DNA follows: TGCAGCACCCTCGACAGGAACTATGGCTACACCTTC. It translates to CSTLDRNYGYTF.